The 9 T cell receptor beta chains given below trace back to one sample, sequenced in a study of shared clonotypes between healthy human individuals. Profiling relied on immunoSEQ multiplex PCR, and the TCRdb table lists in-frame clones only, not all of them. Counted here are about 600,000 clones, roughly 79% occurring once; the ten biggest clones make up around 12%. Sequencing input: PBMCs. The origin of the receptors is a woman aged 40 to 50 in good health. Some clones in this sample may be carry-over from other donors' samples.

As regards this clone: With a far larger clone one base away, a read error is the likely cause. The chain recombines TRBV7-3 with TRBJ2-1; 14 nucleotides agree with TRBD2. The CDR3 spans 16 residues. The V gene's germline CDR1 is SGHTA and CDR2 FQGTGA. The V gene end was trimmed by 1 base and the J gene end by 6 bases; junction bases not matched to a gene: 2. The CDR3 loop reads CASSLRGLAGVNEQFF. In DNA form, the CDR3 reads TGTGCCAGCAGCTTAAGGGGACTAGCGGGAGTCAATGAGCAGTTCTTC.

This rearrangement joins TRBV5-4 to TRBJ1-2; 7 bases are a match to TRBD1. CDR1 is SGHNT and CDR2 is YYREEE in the germline V gene (reference sequence). With V trimmed by 4 bases and J by 6 bases, 6 bases remained unmatched. This CDR3 is built from 13 residues. The CDR3 DNA is TGTGCCAGCAGCCCGGACAGGAGCCATGGCTACACCTTC. Translated: CASSPDRSHGYTF.

This clone occurred once. The chain is built from TRBV6-1 and TRBJ1-2; D is undetermined. The germline V gene has CDR1 MNHNS and CDR2 SASEGT. The CDR3 totals 11 residues. V lost 2 bases and J 8 bases, leaving 6 bases between the germline ends. The CDR3 protein is CASSEIWGYTF. CDR3 DNA sequence: TGTGCCAGCAGTGAAATCTGGGGCTACACCTTC.

V usage is TRBV27 and J usage is TRBJ1-2; D remains unclear. The CDR3 spans 14 residues. Germline CDR1 MNHEY, CDR2 SMNVEV (reference sequence). The germline V and J ends were trimmed by 3 bases and 3 bases, with 11 bases remaining between them. The CDR3 spells CASSFRRTDYGYTF. CDR3 nucleotide sequence: TGTGCCAGCAGTTTTCGTAGGACGGACTATGGCTACACCTTC.

The rearrangement links TRBV9 to TRBJ2-5, with a possible D match to TRBD2 (6 bases). Germline CDR1 reads SGDLS; CDR2 reads YYNGEE. The CDR3 has 13 residues. Trimming shortened V by 3 bases and J by 7 bases, and 13 bases separated the two germline ends. CDR3 sequence: CASSDLAWGTQYF. CDR3 DNA sequence: TGTGCCAGCAGCGACCTAGCGTGGGGGACCCAGTACTTC.

The chain links TRBV5-1 to TRBJ2-2; D call uncertain. The CDR3 is 16 residues long. Germline assignment: CDR1 SGHRS and CDR2 YFSETQ. Trimming removed 0 bases at V and 0 bases at J, with 9 bases between. The CDR3 DNA sequence: TGCGCCAGCAGCTTGGAGTCGGTCGCGAACACCGGGGAGCTGTTTTTT. It is translated as CASSLESVANTGELFF.

The chain couples TRBV7-9 to TRBJ1-1, with D possibly TRBD1 on 5 matching bases. Germline CDR1 SEHNR, CDR2 FQNEAQ (reference sequence). The length of the CDR3 is 14 residues. The CDR3 sequence: CVPAGHPDPTEAFF. The DNA of the CDR3 is TGTGTGCCAGCCGGACACCCAGACCCCACTGAAGCTTTCTTT.

This clone is categorized as medium-sized (0.01 to 0.1%). Other DNA sequences of this sample code for an identical CDR3. The rearrangement uses TRBV21-1 and TRBJ1-1. TRBV21-1 is a pseudogene locus. This CDR3 has 13 residues. DNA of the CDR3: TGTGCCAGCAGCAAAGTTGACAACACTGAAGCTTTCTTT. Protein: CASSKVDNTEAFF.

The rearrangement joins TRBV5-6 to TRBJ2-2; TRBD2 matches 10 bases. With V trimmed by 7 bases and J by 7 bases, 7 bases remained unmatched. The CDR3 extends over 14 amino acids. CDR1 and CDR2 from the germline V gene are SGHDT and YYEEEE. CDR3 loop: CASWASGSGGELFF. In DNA, the CDR3 is TGTGCCAGCTGGGCTAGCGGGAGTGGCGGGGAGCTGTTTTTT.